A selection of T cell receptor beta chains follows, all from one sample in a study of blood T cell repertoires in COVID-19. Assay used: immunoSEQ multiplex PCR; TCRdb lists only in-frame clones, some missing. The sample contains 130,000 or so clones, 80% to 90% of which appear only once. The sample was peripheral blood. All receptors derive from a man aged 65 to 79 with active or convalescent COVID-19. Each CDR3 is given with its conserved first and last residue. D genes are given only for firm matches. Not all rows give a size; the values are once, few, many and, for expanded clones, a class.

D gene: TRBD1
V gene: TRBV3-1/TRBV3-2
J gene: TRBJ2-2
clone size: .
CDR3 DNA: TGTGCCAGCAGCCACCCCGGGACAGGGACCACCGGGGAGCTGTTTTTT
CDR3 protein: CASSHPGTGTTGELFF

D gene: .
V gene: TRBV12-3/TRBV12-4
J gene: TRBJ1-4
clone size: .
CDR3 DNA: TGTGCCAGCAGAGGACAGATGGATGAAAAACTGTTTTTT
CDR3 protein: CASRGQMDEKLFF

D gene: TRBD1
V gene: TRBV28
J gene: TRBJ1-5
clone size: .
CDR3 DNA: TGTGCCAGCAGTTTTGGACAGGCTAATCAGCCCCAGCATTTT
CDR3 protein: CASSFGQANQPQHF

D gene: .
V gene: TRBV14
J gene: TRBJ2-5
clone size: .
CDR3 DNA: TGTGCCAGCAGCCAAGATCCCAGGGGAACCCAGTACTTC
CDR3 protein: CASSQDPRGTQYF

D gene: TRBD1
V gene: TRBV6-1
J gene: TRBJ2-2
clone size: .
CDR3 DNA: TGTGCCAGCAGGGGACAGGCTAACACCGGGGAGCTGTTTTTT
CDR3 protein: CASRGQANTGELFF

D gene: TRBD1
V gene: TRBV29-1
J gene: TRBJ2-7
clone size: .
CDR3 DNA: TGCAGCGTTCGTGCGGACAGGGGATACGAGCAGTACTTC
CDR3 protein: CSVRADRGYEQYF

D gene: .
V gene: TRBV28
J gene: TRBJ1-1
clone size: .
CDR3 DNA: TGTGCCAGCAACACCGGGACAATTGAGGCTTTCTTT
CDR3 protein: CASNTGTIEAFF

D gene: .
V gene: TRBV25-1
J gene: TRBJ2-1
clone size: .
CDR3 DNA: TGTGCCAGCAGGGTCTCGGGGGTTTCCTACAATGAGCAGTTCTTC
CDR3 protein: CASRVSGVSYNEQFF

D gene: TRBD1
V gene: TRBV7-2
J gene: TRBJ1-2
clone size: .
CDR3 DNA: TGTGCCAGCAGCCCAAGCCCGGGACAGGGCTATGGCTACACCTTC
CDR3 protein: CASSPSPGQGYGYTF

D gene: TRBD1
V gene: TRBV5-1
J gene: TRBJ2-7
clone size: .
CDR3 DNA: TGCGCCAGCAGATATGTAGCCGGGACAGACGGTGGGGAGCAGTACTTC
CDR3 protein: CASRYVAGTDGGEQYF

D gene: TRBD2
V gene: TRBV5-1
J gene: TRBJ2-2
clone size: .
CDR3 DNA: TGCGCCAGCAGCTTGATTACTAGCGGCACCGGGGAGCTGTTTTTT
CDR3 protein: CASSLITSGTGELFF

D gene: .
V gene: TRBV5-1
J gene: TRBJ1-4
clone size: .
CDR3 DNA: TGCGCCAGCGGACGGGAAGCAACTAATGAAAAACTGTTTTTT
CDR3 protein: CASGREATNEKLFF

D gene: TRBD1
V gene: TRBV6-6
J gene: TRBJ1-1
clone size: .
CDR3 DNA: TGTGCCAGCAGTTACCGGGGGGCAGGGGGCGCTTCCGAAGCTTTCTTT
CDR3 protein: CASSYRGAGGASEAFF

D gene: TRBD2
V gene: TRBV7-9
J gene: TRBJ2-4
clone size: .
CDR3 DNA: TGTGCCAGCAGCTTACTGGCACTAGCGGGAGGGGCCAAAAACATTCAGTACTTC
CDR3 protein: CASSLLALAGGAKNIQYF

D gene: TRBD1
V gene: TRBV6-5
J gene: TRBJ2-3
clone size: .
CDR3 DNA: TGTGCCAGCAGCCCGGGACAGGGGTCAGATACGCAGTATTTT
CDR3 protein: CASSPGQGSDTQYF

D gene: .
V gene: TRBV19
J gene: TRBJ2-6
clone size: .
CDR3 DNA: TGTGCCAGTACCCCAGTAGGGAGCTCTGGGGCCAACGTCCTGACTTTC
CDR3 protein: CASTPVGSSGANVLTF

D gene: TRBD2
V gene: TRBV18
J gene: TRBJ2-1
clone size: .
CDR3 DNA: TGTGCCAGCTCACCACCTGCTAGCGGGCCAAATGAGCAGTTCTTC
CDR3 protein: CASSPPASGPNEQFF

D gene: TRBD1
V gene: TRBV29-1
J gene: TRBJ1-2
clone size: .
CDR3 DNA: TGCAGCGTTGAATTTGGACAGGGTGGCTACACCTTC
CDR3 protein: CSVEFGQGGYTF

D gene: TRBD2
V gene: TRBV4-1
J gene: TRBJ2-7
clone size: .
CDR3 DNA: TGCGCCAGCAGCCAAGAAACTAGCGGGAGGCTCCACGAGCAGTACTTC
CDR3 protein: CASSQETSGRLHEQYF

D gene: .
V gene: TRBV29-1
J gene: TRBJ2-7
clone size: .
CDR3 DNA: TGCAGCGTTGAAGAGGGGGCAGGGTTCCAGTACTTC
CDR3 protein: CSVEEGAGFQYF

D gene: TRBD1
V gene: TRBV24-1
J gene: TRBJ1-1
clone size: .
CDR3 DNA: TGTGCCACCAGGGACGGAGGACAGGCGGTAGAAGCTTTCTTT
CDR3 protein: CATRDGGQAVEAFF

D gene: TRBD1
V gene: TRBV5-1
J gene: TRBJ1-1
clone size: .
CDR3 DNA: TGCGCCAGCAGTCCCCCGGGACAGGGGGCGACTGAAGCTTTCTTT
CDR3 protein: CASSPPGQGATEAFF

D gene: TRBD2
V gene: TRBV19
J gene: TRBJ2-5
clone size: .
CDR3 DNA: TGTGCCAGTAGTTATGGGAGGGCAGAACGGACTCAAGAGACCCAGTACTTC
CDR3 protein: CASSYGRAERTQETQYF

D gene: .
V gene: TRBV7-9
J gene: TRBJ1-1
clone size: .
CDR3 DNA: TGTGCCAGGACGGGGAGCCCTGAAGCTTTCTTT
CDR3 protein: CARTGSPEAFF

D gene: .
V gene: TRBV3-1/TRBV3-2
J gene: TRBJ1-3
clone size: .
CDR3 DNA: TGTGCCAGCGGCGCGCGGAGGTCCTCTGGAAACACCATATATTTT
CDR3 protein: CASGARRSSGNTIYF

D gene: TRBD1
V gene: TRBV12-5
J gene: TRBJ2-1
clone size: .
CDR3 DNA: TGTGCTAGTGGTTTGGTATTAGGGACAGGGGAGTCATACAATGAGCAGTTCTTC
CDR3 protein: CASGLVLGTGESYNEQFF

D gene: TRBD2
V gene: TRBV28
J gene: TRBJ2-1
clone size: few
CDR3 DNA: TGTGCCAGCAGTCCTACGACTAGCGGGGGGGTCAATGAGCAGTTCTTC
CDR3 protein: CASSPTTSGGVNEQFF

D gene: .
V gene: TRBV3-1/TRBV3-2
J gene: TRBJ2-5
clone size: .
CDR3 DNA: TGTGCCAGCAGGATAACAGGCCAAGAGACCCAGTACTTC
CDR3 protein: CASRITGQETQYF

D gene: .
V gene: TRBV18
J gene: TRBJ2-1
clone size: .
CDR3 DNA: TGTGCCAGCTCACAGAATTCGCGGGGCGATGAGCAGTTCTTC
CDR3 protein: CASSQNSRGDEQFF

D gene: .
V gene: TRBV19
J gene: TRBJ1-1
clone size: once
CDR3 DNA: TGTGCCAGTAGTAGCGGAGGAGGTACTGAAGCTTTCTTT
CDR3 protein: CASSSGGGTEAFF

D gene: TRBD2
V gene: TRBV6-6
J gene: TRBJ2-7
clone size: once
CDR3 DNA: TGTGCCAGCAGGCGGCTAGCGGCGTCCTACGAGCAGTACTTC
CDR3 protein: CASRRLAASYEQYF

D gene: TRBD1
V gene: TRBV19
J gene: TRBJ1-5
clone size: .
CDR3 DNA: TGTGCCAGTAGCTACGGACAGGGCAATCAGCCCCAGCATTTT
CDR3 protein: CASSYGQGNQPQHF